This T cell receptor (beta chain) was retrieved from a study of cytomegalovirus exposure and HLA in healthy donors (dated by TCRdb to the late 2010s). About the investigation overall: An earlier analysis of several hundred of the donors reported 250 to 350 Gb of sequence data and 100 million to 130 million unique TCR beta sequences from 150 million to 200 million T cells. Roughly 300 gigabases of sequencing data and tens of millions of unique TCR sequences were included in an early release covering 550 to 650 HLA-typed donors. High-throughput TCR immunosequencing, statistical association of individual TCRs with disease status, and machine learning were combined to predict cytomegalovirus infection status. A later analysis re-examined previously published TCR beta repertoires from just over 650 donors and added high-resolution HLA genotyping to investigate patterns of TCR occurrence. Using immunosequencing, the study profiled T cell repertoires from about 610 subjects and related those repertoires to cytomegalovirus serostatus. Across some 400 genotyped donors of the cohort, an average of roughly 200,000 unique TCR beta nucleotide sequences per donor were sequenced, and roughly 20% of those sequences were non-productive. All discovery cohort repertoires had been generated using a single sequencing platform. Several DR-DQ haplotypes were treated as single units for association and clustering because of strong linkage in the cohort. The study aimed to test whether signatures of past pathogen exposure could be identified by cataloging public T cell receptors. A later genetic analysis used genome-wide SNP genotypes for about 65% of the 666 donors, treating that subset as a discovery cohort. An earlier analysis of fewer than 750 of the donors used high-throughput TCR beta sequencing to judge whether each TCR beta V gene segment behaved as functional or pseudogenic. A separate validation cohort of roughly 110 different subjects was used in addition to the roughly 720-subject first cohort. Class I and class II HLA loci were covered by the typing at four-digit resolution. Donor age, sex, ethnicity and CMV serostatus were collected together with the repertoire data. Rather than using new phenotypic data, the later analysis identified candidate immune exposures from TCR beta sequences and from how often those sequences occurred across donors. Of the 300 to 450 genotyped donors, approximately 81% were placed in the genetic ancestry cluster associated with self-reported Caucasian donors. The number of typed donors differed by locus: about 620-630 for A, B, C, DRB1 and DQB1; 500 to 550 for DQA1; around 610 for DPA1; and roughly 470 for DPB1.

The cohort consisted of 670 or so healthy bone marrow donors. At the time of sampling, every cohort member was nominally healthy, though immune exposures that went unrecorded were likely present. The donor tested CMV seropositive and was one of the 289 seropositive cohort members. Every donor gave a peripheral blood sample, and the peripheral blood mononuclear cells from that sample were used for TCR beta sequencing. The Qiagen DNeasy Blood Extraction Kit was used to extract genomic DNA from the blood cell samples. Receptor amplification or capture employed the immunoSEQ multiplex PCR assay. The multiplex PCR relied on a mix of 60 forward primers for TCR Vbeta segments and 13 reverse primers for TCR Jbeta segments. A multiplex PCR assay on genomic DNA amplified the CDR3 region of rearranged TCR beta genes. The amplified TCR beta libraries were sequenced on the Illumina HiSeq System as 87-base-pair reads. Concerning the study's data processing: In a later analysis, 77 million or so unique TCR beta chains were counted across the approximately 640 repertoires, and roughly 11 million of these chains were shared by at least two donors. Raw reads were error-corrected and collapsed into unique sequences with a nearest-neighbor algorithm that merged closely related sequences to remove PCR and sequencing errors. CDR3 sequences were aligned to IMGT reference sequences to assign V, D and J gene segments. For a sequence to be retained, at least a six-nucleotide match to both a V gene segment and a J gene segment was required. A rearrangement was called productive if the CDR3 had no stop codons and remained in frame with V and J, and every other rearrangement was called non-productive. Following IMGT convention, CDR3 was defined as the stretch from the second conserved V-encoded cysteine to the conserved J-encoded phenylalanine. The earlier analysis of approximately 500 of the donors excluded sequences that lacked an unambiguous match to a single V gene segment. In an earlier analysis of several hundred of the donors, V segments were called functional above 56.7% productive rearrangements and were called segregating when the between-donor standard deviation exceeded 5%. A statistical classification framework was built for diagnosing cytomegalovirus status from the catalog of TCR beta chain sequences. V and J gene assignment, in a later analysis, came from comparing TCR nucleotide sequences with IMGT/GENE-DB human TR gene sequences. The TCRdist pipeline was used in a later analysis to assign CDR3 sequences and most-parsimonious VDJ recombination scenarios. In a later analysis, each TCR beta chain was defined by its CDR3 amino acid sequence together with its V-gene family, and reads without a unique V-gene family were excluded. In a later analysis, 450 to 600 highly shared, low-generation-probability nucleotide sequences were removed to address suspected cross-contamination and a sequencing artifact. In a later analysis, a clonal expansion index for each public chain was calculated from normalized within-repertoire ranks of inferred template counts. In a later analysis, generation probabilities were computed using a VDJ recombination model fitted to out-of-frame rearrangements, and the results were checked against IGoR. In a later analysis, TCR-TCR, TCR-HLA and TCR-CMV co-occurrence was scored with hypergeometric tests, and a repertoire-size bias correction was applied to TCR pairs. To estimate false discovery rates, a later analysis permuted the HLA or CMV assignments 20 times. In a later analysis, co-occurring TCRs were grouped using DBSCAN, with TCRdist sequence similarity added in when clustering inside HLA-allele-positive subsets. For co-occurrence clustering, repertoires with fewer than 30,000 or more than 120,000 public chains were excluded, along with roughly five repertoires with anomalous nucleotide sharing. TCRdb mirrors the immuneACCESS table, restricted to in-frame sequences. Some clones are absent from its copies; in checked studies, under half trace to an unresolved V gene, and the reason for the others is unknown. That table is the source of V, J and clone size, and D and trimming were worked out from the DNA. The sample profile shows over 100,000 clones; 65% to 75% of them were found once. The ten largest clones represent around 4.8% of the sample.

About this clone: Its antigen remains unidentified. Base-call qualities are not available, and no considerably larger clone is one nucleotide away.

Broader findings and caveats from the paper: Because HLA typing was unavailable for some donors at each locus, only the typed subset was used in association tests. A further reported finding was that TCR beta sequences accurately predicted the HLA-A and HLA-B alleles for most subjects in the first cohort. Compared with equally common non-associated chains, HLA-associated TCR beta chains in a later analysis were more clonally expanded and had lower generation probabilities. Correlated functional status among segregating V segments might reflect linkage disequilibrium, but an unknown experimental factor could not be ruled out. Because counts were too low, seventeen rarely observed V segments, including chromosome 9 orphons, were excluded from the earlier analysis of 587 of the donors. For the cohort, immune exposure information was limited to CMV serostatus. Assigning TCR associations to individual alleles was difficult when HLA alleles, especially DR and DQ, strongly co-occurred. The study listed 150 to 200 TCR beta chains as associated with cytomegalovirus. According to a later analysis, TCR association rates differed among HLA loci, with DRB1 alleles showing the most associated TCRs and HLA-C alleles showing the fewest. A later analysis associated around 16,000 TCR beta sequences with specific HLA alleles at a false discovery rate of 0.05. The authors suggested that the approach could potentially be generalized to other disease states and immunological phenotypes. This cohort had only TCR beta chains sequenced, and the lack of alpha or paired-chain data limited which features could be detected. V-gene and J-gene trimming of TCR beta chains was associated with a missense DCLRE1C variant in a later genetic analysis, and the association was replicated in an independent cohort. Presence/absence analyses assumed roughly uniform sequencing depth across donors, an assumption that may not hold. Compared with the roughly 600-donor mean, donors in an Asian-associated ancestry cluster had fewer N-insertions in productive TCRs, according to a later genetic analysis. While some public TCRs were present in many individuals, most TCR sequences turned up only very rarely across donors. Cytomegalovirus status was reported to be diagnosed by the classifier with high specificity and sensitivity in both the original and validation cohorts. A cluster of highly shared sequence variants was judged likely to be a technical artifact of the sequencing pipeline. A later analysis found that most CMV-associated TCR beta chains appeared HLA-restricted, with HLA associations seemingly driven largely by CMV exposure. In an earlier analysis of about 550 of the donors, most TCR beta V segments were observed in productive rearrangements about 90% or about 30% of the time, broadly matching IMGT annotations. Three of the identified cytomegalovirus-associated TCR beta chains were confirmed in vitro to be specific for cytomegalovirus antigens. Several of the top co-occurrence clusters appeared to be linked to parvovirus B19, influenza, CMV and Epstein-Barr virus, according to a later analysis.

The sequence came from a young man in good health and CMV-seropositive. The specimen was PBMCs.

Here the CDR3 is given as CATSRDWREGASGTDTQYF. The nucleotide sequence is TGTGCCACCAGCAGAGATTGGCGGGAAGGGGCCTCGGGCACAGATACGCAGTATTTT. The rearrangement combines TRBV15 with TRBJ2-3, and perhaps TRBD2 as D gene, on 6 matching bases. The CDR3 numbers 19 residues from cysteine through phenylalanine. Only the CDR3 region is kept as DNA, spanning 57 bases read in frame from base 1. Deletion took 0 bases off V and 1 base off J, with a span of 20 bases between the germline ends. The germline V gene (reference sequence) specifies LNHNV as CDR1 and YYDKDF as CDR2.